The 14 T cell receptor beta chains presented below share a single source sample, sequenced in a study of metastatic and nonmetastatic thyroid tumors. MiXCR was used by TCRdb to re-call the PCR reads. The sample holds 36,000 or so clones, about 33% seen once. The entire patient cohort was treatment-naive prior to thyroid surgery. The sample was tumor tissue. The receptors were gathered from a female donor with papillary thyroid cancer or a benign thyroid nodule (not recorded which). Some clones in this sample may be carry-over from other donors' samples.

This clone was detected only a few times. The chain joins TRBV12-3 or TRBV12-4 to TRBJ2-3; the match to TRBD2 covers 7 bases. CDR3 length: 15 residues. V shed 7 bases and J 3 bases; nucleotides not matched to a gene: 10. The CDR3: CASTSVSGTTDTQYF. CDR3 nucleotides: TGTGCCAGCACATCGGTGAGCGGGACTACAGATACGCAGTATTTT.

This clone appeared a few times. The rearrangement joins TRBV6-1 to TRBJ1-5; the D gene is possibly TRBD1 (6 bases). The V gene lost 7 bases and the J gene lost 5 bases, with 12 bases spanning the gap. In germline, CDR1 is MNHNS, CDR2 SASEGT. The CDR3 has 13 amino acids. The CDR3 nucleotides are TGTGCCAGCAACCTGGAGGGGGATCAGCCCCAGCATTTT. It translates to CASNLEGDQPQHF.

This clone was counted a few times. The chain has TRBV6-2 or TRBV6-3 and TRBJ2-5; D is tentatively TRBD1 or TRBD2 (5 bases each). The CDR3 has 16 amino acids. V was pared by 2 bases and J by 0 bases, with 13 bases between. Germline loops: CDR1 MNHEY, CDR2 SVGEGT. The CDR3 nucleotides read TGTGCCAGCAGTTACCGGGCAGGGAGAAACCAAGAGACCCAGTACTTC. It translates to CASSYRAGRNQETQYF.

The chain has TRBV6-6 and TRBJ2-3; the D gene is possibly TRBD2 (5 bases). CDR1 and CDR2 from the germline V gene are MNHNY and SVGAGI (reference sequence). V was shortened by 0 bases and J by 0 bases, with 13 bases between the two germline ends. The CDR3 consists of 17 residues. As DNA, the CDR3 is TGTGCCAGCAGTTACTCTGTTCGGGGTGGAAGCACAGATACGCAGTATTTT. It specifies CASSYSVRGGSTDTQYF.

This clone was recorded a few times. The rearrangement uses TRBV12-3 or TRBV12-4 and TRBJ2-3; D gene ambiguous. The length of the CDR3 is 14 residues. The V end was cut by 3 bases, the J end by 2 bases, with 9 bases between. The CDR3 sequence is CASSLILATDTQYF. CDR3 DNA sequence: TGTGCCAGCAGTTTGATATTAGCCACAGATACGCAGTATTTT.

This clone appeared a few times. The chain uses TRBV6-1 and TRBJ1-6; weak D call: TRBD1 (5 bases). Per the germline V gene, CDR1 is MNHNS and CDR2 is SASEGT. Trimming removed 2 bases at V and 4 bases at J, with 9 bases between. The CDR3 contains 15 residues. The CDR3 region is CASSERGDYNSPLHF. CDR3 coding DNA: TGTGCCAGCAGTGAACGAGGGGATTATAATTCACCCCTCCACTTT.

Within the sample, this clone is large (0.1 to 1%). V usage is TRBV5-1 and J usage is TRBJ2-2; the D is unclear. Germline-derived CDR1 and CDR2 are SGHRS and YFSETQ. The CDR3 consists of 16 residues. The ends were cut back, 0 bases at V and 5 bases at J, with 14 bases in the middle. CDR3 sequence: CASSLATTTVTGELFF. DNA for the CDR3: TGCGCCAGCAGCTTGGCCACCACGACGGTTACCGGGGAGCTGTTTTTT.

The rearrangement links TRBV20-1 to TRBJ1-5; D ambiguous. The germline V and J ends were trimmed by 6 bases and 6 bases, with 15 bases remaining between them. Germline V lookup: CDR1 DFQATT, CDR2 SNEGSKA (reference sequence). The CDR3 is 13 residues long. The CDR3 sequence is CSAKRRLGQPQHF. For the CDR3, the DNA is TGCAGTGCAAAAAGACGGCTCGGTCAGCCCCAGCATTTT.

The chain combines TRBV6-1 with TRBJ2-1, with D perhaps TRBD2 (7 bases). Per germline, CDR1 MNHNS and CDR2 SASEGT. This CDR3 has 15 amino acids. Trimming removed 6 bases from V and 8 bases from J, with 20 bases in between. In nucleotides, the CDR3 is TGTGCCAGCAGGACCCCGGGGGGTAGGGGGGATGAGCAGTTCTTC. Amino acids: CASRTPGGRGDEQFF.

The gene calls are TRBV7-9 and TRBJ1-1; 9 bases align to TRBD1. CDR3 size: 14 residues. Germline CDR1 SEHNR, CDR2 FQNEAQ (reference sequence). V lost 5 bases to trimming and J lost 6 bases; unmatched junction nucleotides: 7. The CDR3 protein is CASSIDRGGPEAFF. The CDR3 DNA follows: TGTGCCAGCAGCATCGACAGGGGGGGACCTGAAGCTTTCTTT. Looking up the rest from reference TRBV7-9 and TRBJ1-1 gives the full variable domain: DTGVSQNPRHKITKRGQNVTFRCDPISEHNRLYWYRQTLGQGPEFLTYFQNEAQLEKSRLLSDRFSAERPKGSFSTLEIQRTEQGDSAMYLCASSIDRGGPEAFFGQGTRLTVV.

The chain recombines TRBV12-3 or TRBV12-4 with TRBJ2-5; 13 bases agree with TRBD2. The junction had 9 bases not matched to a gene; V was cut back by 6 bases and J by 5 bases. The CDR3 runs to 16 residues. The DNA for the CDR3 is TGTGCCAGCAGCTATCGGACTAGCGGGAGTCTCGAGACCCAGTACTTC. It translates to CASSYRTSGSLETQYF.

The J gene is TRBJ1-1, the V gene TRBV19; TRBD1 is a possible D gene (5 bases). Per germline, CDR1 LNHDA and CDR2 SQIVND (reference sequence). The CDR3 is 14 residues long. The V end was cut by 7 bases, the J end by 4 bases, with 16 bases between. The CDR3 region is CASMVGGRSTEAFF. In DNA form, the CDR3 reads TGTGCCAGTATGGTTGGGGGACGGAGCACTGAAGCTTTCTTT. The entire variable domain, with the rest obtained from reference TRBV19 and TRBJ1-1, is as follows: DGGITQSPKYLFRKEGQNVTLSCEQNLNHDAMYWYRQDPGQGLRLIYYSQIVNDFQKGDIAEGYSVSREKKESFPLTVTSAQKNPTAFYLCASMVGGRSTEAFFGQGTRLTVV.

This clone has only one observation. The genes are TRBV6-1 and TRBJ2-5, with 10 bases fitting TRBD1. V trimming: 6 bases; J trimming: 1 base; junction bases outside the gene matches: 17. The CDR3 spans 19 residues. Germline V CDR1 and CDR2: MNHNS, SASEGT. CDR3 in DNA: TGTGCCAGCAGCTTGGGGCACCGCGGGGACAGGGGATTCCAAGAGACCCAGTACTTC. Encoded protein: CASSLGHRGDRGFQETQYF.

The chain links TRBV11-3 to TRBJ2-7; D is perhaps TRBD1 (6 bases). Trimming removed 6 bases at V and 3 bases at J, with 18 bases between. The length of the CDR3 is 15 residues. Germline V gene data show CDR1 as SGHNT and CDR2 as YENEEA. Written as DNA, the CDR3 is TGTGCCAGCAGGTCCCGACAGGCGCTTATCTACGAGCAGTACTTC. Translated, it gives CASRSRQALIYEQYF.